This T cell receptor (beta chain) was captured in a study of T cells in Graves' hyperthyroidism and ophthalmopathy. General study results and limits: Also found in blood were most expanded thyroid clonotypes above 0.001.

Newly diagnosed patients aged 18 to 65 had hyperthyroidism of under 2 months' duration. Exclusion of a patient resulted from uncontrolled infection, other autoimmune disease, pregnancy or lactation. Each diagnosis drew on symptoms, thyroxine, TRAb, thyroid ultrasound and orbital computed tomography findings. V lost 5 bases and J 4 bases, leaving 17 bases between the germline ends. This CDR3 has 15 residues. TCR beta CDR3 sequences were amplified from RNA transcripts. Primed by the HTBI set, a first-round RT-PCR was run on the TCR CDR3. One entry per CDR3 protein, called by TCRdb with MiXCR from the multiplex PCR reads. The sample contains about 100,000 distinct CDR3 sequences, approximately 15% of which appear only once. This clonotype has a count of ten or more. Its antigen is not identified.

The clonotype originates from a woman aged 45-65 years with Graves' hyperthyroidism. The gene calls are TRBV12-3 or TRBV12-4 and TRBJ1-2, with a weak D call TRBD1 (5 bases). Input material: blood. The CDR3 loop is CASSKATASSYGYTF. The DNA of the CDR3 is TGTGCCAGCAGTAAGGCGACAGCCTCTAGCTATGGCTACACCTTC.